This T cell receptor (beta chain) was recorded in a study of blood T cell repertoires in COVID-19. Study at large: Both acute and convalescent COVID-19 samples were obtained from the United States, Italy and Spain. T cells, B-cell-depleted T cells, or PBMCs provided the cDNA or gDNA that served as material.

In the original processing: For nucleated cells, counts were estimated from reference gene primer amplification. Method: immunoSEQ multiplex PCR; TCRdb's copy keeps in-frame clones and lacks some. The DNA was the basis for D and trimming; V, J and clone size are from that table. The sample holds over 85,000 clones, 60% to 80% seen once. Germline CDR1 LNHDA, CDR2 SQIVND (reference sequence). Germline trimming cut 4 bases from V and 10 bases from J; bases unmatched to any gene: 9. CDR3 size: 13 residues. This receptor was obtained from a man in his sixties with active or convalescent COVID-19. This chain connects TRBV19 to TRBJ1-1, with 7 bases matching TRBD1. Material for sequencing was peripheral blood. The CDR3 DNA reads as TGTGCCAGTAGTACACAGGGGAATCGGGGAGCTTTCTTT. This translates into CASSTQGNRGAFF.